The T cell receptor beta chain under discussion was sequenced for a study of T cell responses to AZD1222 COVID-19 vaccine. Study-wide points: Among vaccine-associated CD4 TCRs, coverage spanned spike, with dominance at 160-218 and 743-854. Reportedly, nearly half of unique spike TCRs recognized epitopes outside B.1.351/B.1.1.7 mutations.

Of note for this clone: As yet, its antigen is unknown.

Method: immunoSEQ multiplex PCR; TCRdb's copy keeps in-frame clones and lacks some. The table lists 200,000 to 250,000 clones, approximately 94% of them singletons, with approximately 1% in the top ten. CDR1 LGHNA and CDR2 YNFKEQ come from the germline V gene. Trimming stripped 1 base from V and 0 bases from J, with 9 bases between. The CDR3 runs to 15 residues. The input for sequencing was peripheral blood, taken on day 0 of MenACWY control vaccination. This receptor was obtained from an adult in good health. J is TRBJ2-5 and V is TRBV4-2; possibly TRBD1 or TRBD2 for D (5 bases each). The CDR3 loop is CASSQVGPYQETQYF. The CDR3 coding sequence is TGTGCCAGCAGCCAAGTGGGACCATACCAAGAGACCCAGTACTTC.